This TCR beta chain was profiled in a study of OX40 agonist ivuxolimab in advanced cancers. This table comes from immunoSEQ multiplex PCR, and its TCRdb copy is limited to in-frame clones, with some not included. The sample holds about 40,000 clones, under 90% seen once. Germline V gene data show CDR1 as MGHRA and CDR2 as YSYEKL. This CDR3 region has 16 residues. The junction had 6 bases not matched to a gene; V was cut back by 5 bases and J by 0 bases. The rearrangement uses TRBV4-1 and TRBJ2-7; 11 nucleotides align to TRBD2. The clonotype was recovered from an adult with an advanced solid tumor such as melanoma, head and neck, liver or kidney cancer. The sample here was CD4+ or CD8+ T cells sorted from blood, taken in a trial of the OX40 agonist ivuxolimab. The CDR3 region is CASSGAGTSGSYEQYF. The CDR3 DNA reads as TGCGCCAGCAGCGGGGCAGGGACTAGCGGCTCCTACGAGCAGTACTTC.